This T cell receptor beta chain was obtained from a study of shared clonotypes between healthy human individuals. Concerning this clone itself: Other DNA sequences in this sample translate to the same CDR3.

CD45RO-negative cells were positively selected for CCR7, leaving out terminally differentiated effector memory CD45RA+ cells. Repertoires were generated with immunoSEQ multiplex PCR, while TCRdb's copy carries only in-frame clones and drops some. The sample shows 1.5 million to 2.5 million clones, 85% to 95% of them seen only once. The sequenced sample was naive CD8+ T cells sorted from blood. The clonotype was recovered from a man aged 18 to 30 in good health.

CDR3 nucleotides: TGTGCCAGCAGTTTAAGGGGTAGCAATCAGCCCCAGCATTTT. It codes for CASSLRGSNQPQHF. This rearrangement joins TRBV28 to TRBJ1-5, with D possibly being TRBD1 (5 bases). V was clipped by 2 bases and J by 0 bases, with 5 bases between them. CDR1 and CDR2 (germline): MDHEN, SYDVKM. The length of the CDR3 is 14 residues.